A single sample gave rise to the 23 T cell receptor beta chains below, sequenced in a study of blood T cell repertoires in COVID-19. The repertoire was sequenced with immunoSEQ multiplex PCR; TCRdb's copy has only in-frame clones and lacks some. The sample lists a few hundred thousand clones; 88% were seen once. Sequencing was performed on peripheral blood. These receptors all stem from a woman between 45 and 60 years old with active or convalescent COVID-19.

This chain joins TRBV10-3 and TRBJ1-2, with D perhaps TRBD1 (5 bases). Trimming removed 2 bases at V and 5 bases at J, with 12 bases between. This CDR3 comprises 14 residues. Germline-derived CDR1 and CDR2 are ENHRY and SYGVKD. CDR3 nucleotide sequence: TGTGCCATCAGTGAGGTCAGGGTCAGGTATGGCTACACCTTC. Amino acid sequence: CAISEVRVRYGYTF.

This sequence joins TRBV7-9 and TRBJ1-4; 7 bases fit TRBD1. The germline V gene has CDR1 SEHNR and CDR2 FQNEAQ (reference sequence). The ends lost 5 bases at V and 5 bases at J; junction bases unmatched: 8. The CDR3 has 15 amino acids. CDR3 sequence: CASSPRGQLNEKLFF. The CDR3 nucleotides are TGTGCCAGCAGCCCTAGGGGACAGCTGAATGAAAAACTGTTTTTT.

This clone was counted a single time. This chain links TRBV3-1 (or the pseudogene TRBV3-2) with TRBJ1-1, with D tentatively TRBD1 (6 bases). Germline CDR1 LGHDT, CDR2 YNNKEL (reference sequence). V dropped 4 bases and J dropped 4 bases, with 13 bases sitting between them. The CDR3 contains 14 residues. The CDR3 DNA reads as TGTGCCAGCAGCCTTTTGACAGGAGCCACTGAAGCTTTCTTT. It translates to CASSLLTGATEAFF.

This clone was observed a few times. The chain is built from TRBV5-8 and TRBJ1-2; 7 bases are shared with TRBD1. Germline V lookup: CDR1 SGHTS, CDR2 YDEGEE. Trimming at V came to 3 bases and at J to 4 bases, leaving 0 bases not matched to a gene. There are 12 residues in the CDR3. CDR3 amino acids: CASSSGGYGYTF. CDR3 sequence (DNA): TGTGCCAGCAGCTCAGGGGGCTATGGCTACACCTTC.

This clone was picked up a small number of times. The chain has TRBV30 and TRBJ1-1, with TRBD1 matching over 8 bases. The germline CDR1 and CDR2 sequences are GTSNPN and SVGIG (reference sequence). The J segment lost 3 bases and the V segment lost 3 bases, leaving 6 bases of the junction unmatched. This CDR3 spans 14 amino acids. The CDR3 loop is CAWRVGQGYTEAFF. CDR3 DNA sequence: TGTGCCTGGAGAGTAGGACAGGGTTACACTGAAGCTTTCTTT.

The chain links TRBV3-1 (or the pseudogene TRBV3-2) to TRBJ2-7; 11 positions agree with TRBD2. Trimming removed 1 base from V and 2 bases from J; junction bases left unmatched: 1. The CDR3 extends over 15 amino acids. CDR1 is LGHDT, CDR2 YNNKEL, per germline (reference sequence). The CDR3 DNA reads as TGTGCCAGCAGCCAAGCTAGCGGGGGGCCCTACGAGCAGTACTTC. It encodes CASSQASGGPYEQYF.

V gene TRBV18 combines with J gene TRBJ1-1; no clear D. V was clipped by 0 bases and J by 0 bases, with 8 bases between them. Germline values: CDR1 KGHSH, CDR2 LQKENI. CDR3 length: 15 residues. The CDR3 here is CASSPPTVMNTEAFF. The CDR3 nucleotides read TGTGCCAGCTCACCACCGACTGTGATGAACACTGAAGCTTTCTTT.

The chain combines TRBV9 with TRBJ1-2, with D perhaps matching TRBD1 (6 bases). V lost 0 bases and J 0 bases, leaving 9 bases between the germline ends. CDR1 and CDR2 (germline): SGDLS, YYNGEE. The CDR3 extends over 15 amino acids. The CDR3 sequence is CASSVAGTTNYGYTF. The CDR3 DNA reads TGTGCCAGCAGCGTAGCGGGGACAACTAACTATGGCTACACCTTC.

The chain employs TRBV28 and TRBJ2-6; TRBD2 matches 7 bases. V lost 1 base and J lost 0; bases outside the gene matches: 9. The germline CDR1 and CDR2 sequences are MDHEN and SYDVKM. The length of the CDR3 is 19 residues. The CDR3 coding sequence is TGTGCCAGCAGTTTATTTTGGGAGGGGCCTTACTCTGGGGCCAACGTCCTGACTTTC. This encodes CASSLFWEGPYSGANVLTF.

This clone showed up just a few times. The chain employs TRBV6-5 and TRBJ2-7; 7 bases are a match to TRBD1. The CDR3 is 14 amino acids. Trimming cost V 7 bases and J 2 bases; bases outside gene matches: 8. CDR1 is MNHEY, CDR2 SVGAGI, per germline. CDR3 protein: CASIKGAVAYEQYF. The CDR3 region has the DNA TGTGCCAGCATTAAGGGGGCAGTGGCCTACGAGCAGTACTTC.

The chain has TRBV5-1 and TRBJ2-1; 8 bases are a match to TRBD2. This CDR3 region has 14 residues. V lost 5 bases to trimming and J lost 4 bases; unmatched junction nucleotides: 5. In germline, CDR1 is SGHRS, CDR2 YFSETQ. The CDR3: CASSGAGGYNEQFF. CDR3 nucleotide sequence: TGCGCCAGCAGTGGCGCGGGGGGATACAATGAGCAGTTCTTC.

This chain uses TRBV14 with TRBJ2-2; D is unclear. From germline, CDR1 is SGHDN and CDR2 FVKESK. Trimming took off 4 bases at V and 1 base at J, with 7 bases between the two ends. The CDR3 totals 14 residues. Here the CDR3 DNA reads TGTGCCAGCAGCCCTGACAAGAACACCGGGGAGCTGTTTTTT. Its protein product is CASSPDKNTGELFF.

The table lists this clone with a few counts. The chain has TRBV7-3 and TRBJ1-3; tentative D call: TRBD1 (6 bases). Deletions cut 5 bases from V and 2 bases from J, with 10 bases between. Germline V gene sequence: CDR1 SGHTA, CDR2 FQGTGA. The CDR3 runs 14 residues. CDR3 coding DNA: TGTGCCAGCAGCGTCGGACAGCCTGGAAACACCATATATTTT. Its translation is CASSVGQPGNTIYF.

The chain combines TRBV19 with TRBJ1-3, with a tentative D call TRBD1 (5 bases). The CDR3 runs 16 residues. V lost 5 bases and J lost 0, with 14 bases in between. In germline, CDR1 is LNHDA, CDR2 SQIVND (reference sequence). CDR3 in amino acids: CASSDRRPTSGNTIYF. The CDR3 coding sequence is TGTGCCAGTAGTGACAGAAGACCAACCTCTGGAAACACCATATATTTT.

The V call is TRBV7-9, the J call TRBJ2-2; 7 bases are a match to TRBD1. Germline V lookup: CDR1 SEHNR, CDR2 FQNEAQ (reference sequence). Losses at the gene ends were 4 bases for V and 0 bases for J; bases not matched to a gene: 5. The CDR3 has 16 amino acids. CDR3 bases: TGTGCCAGCAGCTACCGACAGGGCGCGAACACCGGGGAGCTGTTTTTT. This sequence encodes CASSYRQGANTGELFF.

The rearrangement links TRBV6-5 to TRBJ1-6; D perhaps matches TRBD1 (6 bases). The CDR3 spans 15 residues. Deletions cut 5 bases from V and 6 bases from J, with 14 bases between. Germline lookup yields CDR1 MNHEY and CDR2 SVGAGI. The CDR3, as DNA: TGTGCCAGCAGTCTACAGGGATTAGGTAATTCACCCCTCCACTTT. Protein sequence: CASSLQGLGNSPLHF.

This chain connects TRBV4-2 to TRBJ2-7; 10 bases fit TRBD2. The CDR3 extends over 15 amino acids. The V gene's germline CDR1 is LGHNA and CDR2 YNFKEQ. V lost 5 bases, J lost 2 bases, and 6 bases stayed unmatched. The CDR3 region is CASSEGLAVTYEQYF. The DNA of the CDR3 is TGTGCCAGCAGCGAAGGACTAGCGGTGACCTACGAGCAGTACTTC.

The gene calls are TRBV7-9 and TRBJ1-2; 10 nucleotides align to TRBD1. CDR1 and CDR2 from the germline V gene are SEHNR and FQNEAQ (reference sequence). With V trimmed by 2 bases and J by 8 bases, 8 bases remained unmatched. This CDR3 contains 15 residues. CDR3 region: CASSLTSGTGDGYTF. The DNA of the CDR3 is TGTGCCAGCAGCTTAACTTCCGGGACAGGGGACGGCTACACCTTC.

In its sample, this clone was seen once. The chain couples TRBV4-2 to TRBJ2-7; 9 nucleotides match TRBD1. The junction had 5 bases not matched to a gene; V was cut back by 1 base and J by 4 bases. The CDR3 has 15 residues. Germline V gene sequence: CDR1 LGHNA, CDR2 YNFKEQ. CDR3 sequence (DNA): TGTGCCAGCAGCCAAGTGGACAGGGGCTCATACGAGCAGTACTTC. Translating it yields CASSQVDRGSYEQYF.

The rearrangement joins TRBV7-9 to TRBJ1-1; D is ambiguous. Germline V gives CDR1 SEHNR, CDR2 FQNEAQ (reference sequence). The CDR3 sequence is 15 residues long. V lost 5 bases to trimming and J lost 1 base, with 14 bases between them. CDR3 loop: CASSAYLTGNTEAFF. The CDR3 DNA sequence: TGTGCCAGCAGCGCCTACCTCACGGGGAACACTGAAGCTTTCTTT.

This chain links TRBV7-2 with TRBJ2-7, with TRBD1 identical over 8 bases. V lost 4 bases, J lost 6 bases, and 8 bases stayed unmatched. Germline V lookup: CDR1 SGHTA, CDR2 FQGNSA. The CDR3 is made up of 14 amino acids. The DNA for the CDR3 is TGTGCCAGCAGCTCCAGACAGGGGCATGGCGAGCAGTACTTC. Translation: CASSSRQGHGEQYF. The full variable domain, its missing parts supplied by reference TRBV7-2 and TRBJ2-7, is GAGVSQSPSNKVTEKGKDVELRCDPISGHTALYWYRQSLGQGLEFLIYFQGNSAPDKSGLPSDRFSAERTGGSVSTLTIQRTQQEDSAVYLCASSSRQGHGEQYFGPGTRLTVT.

The genes are TRBV25-1 and TRBJ1-2, with 10 bases that match TRBD1. With V trimmed by 3 bases and J by 2 bases, 0 bases remained unmatched. The CDR3 contains 14 residues. The germline gives CDR1 MGHDK, CDR2 SYGVNS. The CDR3 region is CASSEGQGNYGYTF. Written as DNA, the CDR3 is TGTGCCAGCAGTGAGGGACAGGGGAACTATGGCTACACCTTC.

This rearrangement joins TRBV27 to TRBJ2-1; 7 bases align to TRBD1. Trimming removed 4 bases from V and 5 bases from J; junction bases left unmatched: 11. Germline lookup yields CDR1 MNHEY and CDR2 SMNVEV (reference sequence). CDR3 length: 16 amino acids. The CDR3 coding sequence is TGTGCCAGCAGTTCCCGAGGGACAGTTCCCGACAATGAGCAGTTCTTC. Protein sequence: CASSSRGTVPDNEQFF.